The rows below give T cell receptor beta chains drawn from one sample of a study of breast tumors, draining lymph nodes, adjacent tissues. TCRdb passed the multiplex PCR reads through MiXCR, listing each CDR3 protein once. The sample has approximately 63,000 distinct CDR3 sequences, around 52% seen once. Sequenced sample: breast tumor tissue. These receptors all stem from a female donor with breast cancer. Some clones in this sample may be carry-over from other donors' samples. The CDR3 runs from the conserved cysteine through the conserved F or W. The order of the fields is clone size, V gene, J gene, D gene, CDR3 DNA, CDR3 protein. The D gene is left open where the match is weak. Only part of the rows carry a size: once, few, many, or a class if the clone is expanded.

abundance: -
v_gene: TRBV2
j_gene: TRBJ2-3
d_gene: -
CDR3nt: TGTGCCAGCAGTTCCCGGCGGACAGGCACAGATACGCAGTATTTT
CDR3aa: CASSSRRTGTDTQYF

abundance: many
v_gene: TRBV20-1
j_gene: TRBJ1-2
d_gene: TRBD1
CDR3nt: TGCAGTGCACTGGACAGGGGGCCCCCCTATGGCTACACCTTC
CDR3aa: CSALDRGPPYGYTF

abundance: -
v_gene: TRBV10-3
j_gene: TRBJ2-7
d_gene: -
CDR3nt: TGTGCCATCAGTGAGAGTACCGAGCAGTACTTC
CDR3aa: CAISESTEQYF

abundance: -
v_gene: TRBV2
j_gene: TRBJ1-4
d_gene: -
CDR3nt: TGTGCCAGCAGTCCCCGCTCTGCCGGTGCAAGACTGTTTTTT
CDR3aa: CASSPRSAGARLFF

abundance: many
v_gene: TRBV29-1
j_gene: TRBJ2-3
d_gene: -
CDR3nt: TGCAGCGTTGAGAAGGGGGTAACAGATACGCAGTATTTT
CDR3aa: CSVEKGVTDTQYF

abundance: many
v_gene: TRBV9
j_gene: TRBJ1-2
d_gene: TRBD1
CDR3nt: TGTGCCAGCAGCGCCCGACAGGGGAGGGCGGACTATGGCTACACCTTC
CDR3aa: CASSARQGRADYGYTF

abundance: medium-sized
v_gene: TRBV10-3
j_gene: TRBJ2-5
d_gene: TRBD2
CDR3nt: TGTGCCATCAGTGACGGGACTAGCGGGAGGTGGGGGAGCGAGACCCAGTACTTC
CDR3aa: CAISDGTSGRWGSETQYF

abundance: -
v_gene: TRBV5-4
j_gene: TRBJ2-7
d_gene: TRBD1
CDR3nt: TGTGCCAGCAGCACAGGGACAGGCCTTTTGGCCTACGAGCAGTACTTC
CDR3aa: CASSTGTGLLAYEQYF

abundance: many
v_gene: TRBV9
j_gene: TRBJ2-3
d_gene: -
CDR3nt: TGTGCCAGCAGCGTAGTACCTTCAACTAGAGCAGATACGCAGTATTTT
CDR3aa: CASSVVPSTRADTQYF

abundance: many
v_gene: TRBV10-3
j_gene: TRBJ2-3
d_gene: TRBD1
CDR3nt: TGTGCCATCAGAACCGGGACAGGGGCTTATAGCACAGATACGCAGTATTTT
CDR3aa: CAIRTGTGAYSTDTQYF

abundance: once
v_gene: TRBV7-9
j_gene: TRBJ1-4
d_gene: TRBD1
CDR3nt: TGTGCCAGCAGCCCGCAGACAGGGGCGAATGAAAAACTGTTTTTT
CDR3aa: CASSPQTGANEKLFF

abundance: many
v_gene: TRBV28
j_gene: TRBJ1-2
d_gene: TRBD1
CDR3nt: TGTGCCACCAAGGGGGCCCTCACGGATGGCTACACCTTC
CDR3aa: CATKGALTDGYTF

abundance: -
v_gene: TRBV3-1
j_gene: TRBJ2-5
d_gene: TRBD2
CDR3nt: TGTGCCAGCAGCCAAGGACTAGCGATGGCCCAGTACTTC
CDR3aa: CASSQGLAMAQYF

abundance: many
v_gene: TRBV20-1
j_gene: TRBJ2-3
d_gene: -
CDR3nt: TGCAGTGCTAGTAGGCAGAGCCACACAGATACGCAGTATTTT
CDR3aa: CSASRQSHTDTQYF

abundance: -
v_gene: TRBV24-1
j_gene: TRBJ1-2
d_gene: TRBD1
CDR3nt: TGTGCCACCAGTGATTCGGGACAGGGGGCGCGGGGCTACACCTTC
CDR3aa: CATSDSGQGARGYTF

abundance: -
v_gene: TRBV4-1
j_gene: TRBJ1-3
d_gene: TRBD1
CDR3nt: TGCGCCAGCAGCCAAGTCACAGGGGTCAACACCATATATTTT
CDR3aa: CASSQVTGVNTIYF

abundance: -
v_gene: TRBV12-3/TRBV12-4
j_gene: TRBJ1-5
d_gene: -
CDR3nt: TGTGCCAGCAGTTTAGGGACGATACAGGAGACCCAGCATTTT
CDR3aa: CASSLGTIQETQHF

abundance: -
v_gene: TRBV6-2/TRBV6-3
j_gene: TRBJ2-7
d_gene: -
CDR3nt: TGTGCCAGCAAGGGGTCAGCCTCCTACGAGCAGTACTTC
CDR3aa: CASKGSASYEQYF

abundance: many
v_gene: TRBV25-1
j_gene: TRBJ1-2
d_gene: -
CDR3nt: TGTGCCAGCGAGGGGGGGGGGTATAACTATGGCTACACCTTC
CDR3aa: CASEGGGYNYGYTF

abundance: -
v_gene: TRBV2
j_gene: TRBJ2-2
d_gene: -
CDR3nt: TGTGCCAGCAGTGAACTGGTGAACACCGGGGAGCTGTTTTTT
CDR3aa: CASSELVNTGELFF

abundance: many
v_gene: TRBV12-2
j_gene: TRBJ2-7
d_gene: -
CDR3nt: TGTGCAAGTCGCGGGGGACTAGCGGGGGGGAAACTCTTC
CDR3aa: CASRGGLAGGKLF

abundance: once
v_gene: TRBV5-1
j_gene: TRBJ1-2
d_gene: -
CDR3nt: TGCGCCAGCCCCACGGGGCGGCCGTCGGACTATGGCTACACCTTC
CDR3aa: CASPTGRPSDYGYTF